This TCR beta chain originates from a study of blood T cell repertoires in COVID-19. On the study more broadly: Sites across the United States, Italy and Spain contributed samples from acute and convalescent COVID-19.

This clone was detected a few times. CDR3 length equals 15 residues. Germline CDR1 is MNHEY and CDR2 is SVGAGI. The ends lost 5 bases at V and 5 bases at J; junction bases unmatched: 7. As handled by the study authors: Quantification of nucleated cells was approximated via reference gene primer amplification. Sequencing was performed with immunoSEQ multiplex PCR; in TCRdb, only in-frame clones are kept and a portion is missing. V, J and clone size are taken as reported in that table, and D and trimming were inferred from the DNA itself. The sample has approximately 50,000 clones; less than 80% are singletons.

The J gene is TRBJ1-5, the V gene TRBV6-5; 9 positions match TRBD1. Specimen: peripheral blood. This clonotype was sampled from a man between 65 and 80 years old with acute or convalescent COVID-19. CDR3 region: CASSTLDRGDQPQHF. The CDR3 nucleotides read TGTGCCAGCAGTACCTTGGACAGGGGAGATCAGCCCCAGCATTTT.